One sample yielded the 24 T cell receptor beta chains listed below, sequenced in a study of cytomegalovirus exposure and HLA in healthy donors (dated by TCRdb to about 2017). The library was generated by the immunoSEQ multiplex PCR assay. Entries here come from immuneACCESS through TCRdb and include only in-frame sequences with V and J called. Some clones fail to appear in such tables; in the studies checked, an unresolved V gene covers under half of the shortfall, and the cause of the remainder is unknown. This sample holds 200,000 to 300,000 clones; approximately 83% were observed only once. The ten largest clones capture over 0.95% of the sample. The material sequenced was PBMCs. The receptors here all came from a young woman in good health and CMV-seropositive.

V gene TRBV7-9 combines with J gene TRBJ2-7; 12 bases agree with TRBD2. Germline CDR1 SEHNR, CDR2 FQNEAQ (reference sequence). This CDR3 spans 16 amino acids. Trimming removed 5 bases from V and 0 bases from J; junction bases left unmatched: 5. CDR3: CASSPSTSGSSYEQYF. DNA for the CDR3: TGTGCCAGCAGCCCATCGACTAGCGGGAGCTCCTACGAGCAGTACTTC.

This sequence joins TRBV4-1 and TRBJ1-1, with TRBD1 matching 7 bases. Germline-derived CDR1 and CDR2 are MGHRA and YSYEKL. V was clipped by 0 bases and J by 5 bases; unmatched bases: 3. The CDR3 contains 14 residues. In DNA form, the CDR3 reads TGCGCCAGCAGCCAAGATGGCAGGGGGACTGAAGCTTTCTTT. It encodes CASSQDGRGTEAFF.

V and J are TRBV6-5 and TRBJ1-2; D might be TRBD1 (5 bases). This CDR3 has 14 amino acids. Germline V gives CDR1 MNHEY, CDR2 SVGAGI. V dropped 6 bases and J dropped 7 bases, with 18 bases sitting between them. CDR3 DNA: TGTGCCAGCAGACCATCGGGGGATCTCGGTGGCTACACCTTC. It codes for CASRPSGDLGGYTF.

The rearrangement uses TRBV29-1 and TRBJ2-2; D is possibly TRBD1 (6 bases). V shed 5 bases and J shed 5 bases, with 12 bases lying between them. CDR1 and CDR2 from the germline V gene are SQVTM and ANQGSEA. The length of the CDR3 is 13 residues. The CDR3 here is CSVHDRSTGELFF. The CDR3 DNA reads TGCAGCGTTCACGACAGGTCTACCGGGGAGCTGTTTTTT.

The genes are TRBV7-8 and TRBJ1-5, with TRBD1 as a possible D gene (6 bases). CDR1 and CDR2 (germline): SGHVS, FQNEAQ. V lost 5 bases, J lost 9 bases, and 14 bases lay in between. The CDR3 length is 13 residues. The CDR3 sequence is CASSESQGRPQHF. The CDR3 nucleotides read TGTGCCAGCAGCGAATCCCAGGGGCGGCCCCAGCATTTT.

V is TRBV9 and J is TRBJ1-2, with D possibly matching TRBD1 (6 bases). This CDR3 region has 14 residues. Per germline, CDR1 SGDLS and CDR2 YYNGEE. V was cut by 2 bases and J by 4 bases, with 12 bases left in between. CDR3 region: CASSVAGVGYGYTF. The CDR3 DNA sequence: TGTGCCAGCAGCGTGGCAGGGGTCGGCTATGGCTACACCTTC.

The chain has TRBV14 and TRBJ1-4; TRBD1 might be the D (6 bases). From germline, CDR1 is SGHDN and CDR2 FVKESK. V lost 0 bases and J 8 bases, leaving 16 bases between the germline ends. This CDR3 region has 16 residues. The CDR3 spells CASSQDRGSGREKLFF. In DNA, the CDR3 is TGTGCCAGCAGCCAAGATAGGGGGTCCGGGCGCGAAAAACTGTTTTTT.

V gene TRBV19 combines with J gene TRBJ1-2; D is possibly TRBD1 (6 bases). This CDR3 region has 15 residues. Germline CDR1 and CDR2: LNHDA and SQIVND (reference sequence). Trimming left V 5 bases short and J 8 bases short, with 21 bases between. The CDR3 region has the DNA TGTGCCAGTAGTGCCCACAGGGATTGGTCGGGCGGCTACACCTTC. Protein sequence: CASSAHRDWSGGYTF.

This clone came up a few times. Additional DNA sequences in this sample encode the identical CDR3. The chain carries TRBV18 and TRBJ2-7; 7 bases line up with TRBD2. Germline V gives CDR1 KGHSH, CDR2 LQKENI. J was trimmed by 4 bases and V by 2 bases; bases with no gene match: 5. The CDR3 sequence is 14 residues long. Here the CDR3 DNA reads TGTGCCAGCTCACCAGGGCTAGCGGTTTACGAGCAGTACTTC. This translates into CASSPGLAVYEQYF.

As for this clone: In the same sample, other DNA sequences code for this CDR3. The CDR3 loop is CASSLAGGDTQYF. In DNA form, the CDR3 reads TGCGCCAGCAGCTTGGCAGGGGGAGATACGCAGTATTTT. The chain uses TRBV5-1 and TRBJ2-3; TRBD1 matches at 7 bases. The CDR3 extends over 13 amino acids. V lost 0 bases and J lost 5; bases outside the gene matches: 0. Germline loops: CDR1 SGHRS, CDR2 YFSETQ.

The chain joins TRBV4-1 to TRBJ2-1; TRBD2 agrees at 10 bases. The CDR3 is 15 residues long. V was pared by 2 bases and J by 2 bases, with 0 bases of the junction left unmatched. Germline V gene sequence: CDR1 MGHRA, CDR2 YSYEKL. The chain's CDR3 is CASSQSGGAYNEQFF. CDR3 sequence (DNA): TGCGCCAGCAGCCAAAGCGGGGGGGCCTACAATGAGCAGTTCTTC.

This clone was seen only once. The V and J genes are TRBV15 and TRBJ1-1; 7 bases fit TRBD1. The CDR3 runs to 15 residues. CDR1 and CDR2 (germline): LNHNV, YYDKDF (reference sequence). J was trimmed by 6 bases and V by 0 bases; bases with no gene match: 7. The CDR3: CATSRDRGHGAEAFF. The CDR3 DNA reads TGTGCCACCAGCAGAGATAGGGGGCACGGGGCTGAAGCTTTCTTT.

This chain links TRBV18 with TRBJ1-5, with a possible D match to TRBD1 (5 bases). Germline V gene lookup returns CDR1 KGHSH and CDR2 LQKENI. The CDR3 runs to 15 residues. Trimming removed 0 bases at V and 4 bases at J, with 10 bases between. The CDR3 spells CASSPPGGGNQPQHF. As DNA, the CDR3 is TGTGCCAGCTCACCACCGGGTGGGGGGAATCAGCCCCAGCATTTT. Complete variable domain (other parts from reference TRBV18 and TRBJ1-5): NAGVMQNPRHLVRRRGQEARLRCSPMKGHSHVYWYRQLPEEGLKFMVYLQKENIIDESGMPKERFSAEFPKEGPSILRIQQVVRGDSAAYFCASSPPGGGNQPQHFGDGTRLSIL.

The V and J genes are TRBV28 and TRBJ2-5, with TRBD1 identical over 7 bases. Germline V gene sequence: CDR1 MDHEN, CDR2 SYDVKM. With V trimmed by 6 bases and J by 2 bases, 12 bases remained unmatched. The CDR3 is 16 amino acids. CDR3: CASSLPGRGQQETQYF. The CDR3 coding sequence is TGTGCCAGCAGCCTCCCCGGTAGGGGACAGCAAGAGACCCAGTACTTC.

The J gene is TRBJ1-1, the V gene TRBV27; weak D call: TRBD1 (6 bases). CDR3 length equals 17 residues. V dropped 5 bases and J dropped 0 bases, with 19 bases sitting between them. Germline CDR1 MNHEY, CDR2 SMNVEV (reference sequence). CDR3 sequence: CASSPIWGGSVNTEAFF. For the CDR3, the DNA is TGTGCCAGCAGTCCCATCTGGGGGGGCTCCGTGAACACTGAAGCTTTCTTT.

This sequence joins TRBV29-1 and TRBJ2-3, with D possibly matching TRBD1 (6 bases). Looked up from germline, CDR1 is SQVTM and CDR2 is ANQGSEA. The ends were cut back, 6 bases at V and 0 bases at J, with 13 bases in the middle. This CDR3 region has 14 residues. The CDR3 region is CSVLNRESTDTQYF. The CDR3 DNA sequence: TGCAGCGTCCTAAACAGGGAAAGCACAGATACGCAGTATTTT.

This rearrangement joins TRBV28 to TRBJ1-1; no clear D gene. The CDR3 length is 14 residues. V lost 4 bases and J lost 1, with 10 bases in between. The germline V gene has CDR1 MDHEN and CDR2 SYDVKM. The CDR3 is CASSSPPGNTEAFF. Written as DNA, the CDR3 is TGTGCCAGCAGTTCCCCCCCAGGGAACACTGAAGCTTTCTTT.

Notes on this clone: This sample also contains other DNA sequences that code for the same CDR3. The V call is TRBV10-1, the J call TRBJ1-1; TRBD1 matches at 10 bases. The trim removed 4 bases at V and 4 bases at J, leaving 0 bases unmatched. Germline CDR1 WNHNN, CDR2 SYGVQD (reference sequence). The CDR3 totals 13 residues. CDR3 amino acids: CASSGQGATEAFF. Written as DNA, the CDR3 is TGCGCCAGCAGTGGACAGGGGGCCACTGAAGCTTTCTTT.

The genes are TRBV19 and TRBJ2-7, with a weak D call TRBD2 (6 bases). The length of the CDR3 is 14 residues. Germline CDR1 and CDR2: LNHDA and SQIVND (reference sequence). V gave up 6 bases and J gave up 4 bases, with 16 bases separating them. The CDR3 loop reads CASSISSAGYEQYF. The CDR3 DNA reads TGTGCCAGTAGCATCAGCAGTGCGGGGTACGAGCAGTACTTC.

The rearrangement links TRBV5-1 to TRBJ1-1; 9 bases line up with TRBD1. With V trimmed by 4 bases and J by 5 bases, 6 bases remained unmatched. CDR3 length: 14 residues. Germline V gene sequence: CDR1 SGHRS, CDR2 YFSETQ. CDR3 DNA: TGCGCCAGCAGCCGAAGCGGGACAGGGACTGAAGCTTTCTTT. It encodes CASSRSGTGTEAFF.

V usage is TRBV9 and J usage is TRBJ2-7; 9 nucleotides agree with TRBD2. CDR3 length: 16 amino acids. With 0 bases clipped from V and 3 bases from J, the junction kept 7 bases outside the gene matches. The germline V gene has CDR1 SGDLS and CDR2 YYNGEE. CDR3 sequence reads: CASSVAPGLAIYEQYF. As DNA, the CDR3 is TGTGCCAGCAGCGTAGCTCCCGGACTAGCGATCTACGAGCAGTACTTC.

The V and J genes are TRBV1 and TRBJ1-1; TRBD1, the D gene given by the table, was not confirmed from the DNA. TRBV1 is annotated as a pseudogene. The CDR3 length is 19 residues. The CDR3 DNA reads as TGCACCAGCAGCCAAGATCGTCAGGGGGCTTTTCGAATGAACACTGAAGCTTTCTTT. Translation gives CTSSQDRQGAFRMNTEAFF.

The rearrangement links TRBV18 to TRBJ2-6; the D gene is possibly TRBD1 (6 bases). The germline V and J ends were trimmed by 6 bases and 8 bases, with 23 bases remaining between them. CDR3 length equals 17 residues. From germline, CDR1 is KGHSH and CDR2 LQKENI. This CDR3 reads CASSPSRNFGGPNVLTF. The CDR3 region has the DNA TGTGCCAGCTCCCCGTCCCGGAACTTTGGGGGCCCCAACGTCCTGACTTTC.

The chain employs TRBV6-1 and TRBJ1-1; the match to TRBD1 covers 9 bases. Germline CDR1 is MNHNS and CDR2 is SASEGT. V trimming: 7 bases; J trimming: 7 bases; junction bases outside the gene matches: 7. The CDR3 length is 13 residues. This CDR3 is CASNRQGGIEAFF. The CDR3, as DNA: TGTGCCAGCAACCGACAGGGGGGCATTGAAGCTTTCTTT.